The following is a T cell receptor beta chain sequence with its context. Its antigen is not identified. CDR3 length equals 15 residues. CDR1 SGHRS and CDR2 YFSETQ come from the germline V gene. These data are taken from a study of monozygotic twins with inflammatory bowel disease. Study-wide findings and caveats: Data gave no support to a single strong signal or clonotype associated with IBD.

The unique tags termed UMIs, each holding a 6-nucleotide sample barcode, were added by means of template switching. Following a re-call of the 5' RACE reads, TCRdb has one entry per CDR3 protein and lacks DNA. The data show about 450,000 distinct CDR3 sequences, and the top ten clones hold 2% to 2.5%. This receptor was taken from a human donor with ulcerative colitis or Crohn's disease, or a healthy co-twin of an affected twin (not recorded which). Sequenced material: blood. The chain carries TRBV5-1 and TRBJ1-1; as DNA is missing, the TRBD1 call by TCRdb cannot be tested. CDR3 protein: CASSPRGLRNTEAFF.